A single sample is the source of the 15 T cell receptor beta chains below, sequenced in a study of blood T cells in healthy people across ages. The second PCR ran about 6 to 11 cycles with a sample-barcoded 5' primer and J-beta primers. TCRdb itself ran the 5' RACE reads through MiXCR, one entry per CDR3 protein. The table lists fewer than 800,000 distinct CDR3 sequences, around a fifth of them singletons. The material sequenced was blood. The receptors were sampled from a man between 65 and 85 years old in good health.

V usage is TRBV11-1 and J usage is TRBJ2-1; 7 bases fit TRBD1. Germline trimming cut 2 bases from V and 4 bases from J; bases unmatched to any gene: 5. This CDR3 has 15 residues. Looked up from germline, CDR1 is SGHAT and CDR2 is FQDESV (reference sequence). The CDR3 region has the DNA TGTGCCAGCAGCTTACCCGGGACAGCTTACAATGAGCAGTTCTTC. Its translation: CASSLPGTAYNEQFF.

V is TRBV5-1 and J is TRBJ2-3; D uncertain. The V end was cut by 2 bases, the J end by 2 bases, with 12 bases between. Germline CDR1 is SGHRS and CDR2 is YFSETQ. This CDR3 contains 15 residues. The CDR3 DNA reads TGCGCCAGCAGCTTTCAGGACCCCGTCACAGATACGCAGTATTTT. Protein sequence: CASSFQDPVTDTQYF. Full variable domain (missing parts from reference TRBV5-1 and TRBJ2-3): KAGVTQTPRYLIKTRGQQVTLSCSPISGHRSVSWYQQTPGQGLQFLFEYFSETQRNKGNFPGRFSGRQFSNSRSEMNVSTLELGDSALYLCASSFQDPVTDTQYFGPGTRLTVL.

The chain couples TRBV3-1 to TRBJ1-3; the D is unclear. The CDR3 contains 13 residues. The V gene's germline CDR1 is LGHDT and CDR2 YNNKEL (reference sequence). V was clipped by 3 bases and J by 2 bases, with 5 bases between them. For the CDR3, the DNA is TGTGCCAGCAGCCACCGAACTGGAAACACCATATATTTT. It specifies CASSHRTGNTIYF.

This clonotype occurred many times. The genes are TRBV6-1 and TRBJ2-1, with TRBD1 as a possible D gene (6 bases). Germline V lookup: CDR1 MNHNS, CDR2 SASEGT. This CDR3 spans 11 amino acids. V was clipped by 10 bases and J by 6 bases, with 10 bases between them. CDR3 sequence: CATDRINEQFF. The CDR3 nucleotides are TGTGCCACCGACAGGATCAATGAGCAGTTCTTC.

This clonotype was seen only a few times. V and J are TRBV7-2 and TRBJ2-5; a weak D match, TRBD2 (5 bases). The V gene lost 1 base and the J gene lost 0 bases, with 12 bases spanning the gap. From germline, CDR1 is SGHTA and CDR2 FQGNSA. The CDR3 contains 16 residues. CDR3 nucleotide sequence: TGTGCCAGCAGCTTAGTTGCCGGGATCAACCAAGAGACCCAGTACTTC. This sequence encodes CASSLVAGINQETQYF.

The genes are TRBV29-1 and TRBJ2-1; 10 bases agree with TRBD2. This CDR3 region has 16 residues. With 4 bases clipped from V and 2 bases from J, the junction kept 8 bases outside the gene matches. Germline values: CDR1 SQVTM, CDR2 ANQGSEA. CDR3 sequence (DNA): TGCAGCGTTGCCCCGACACTAGCGGGACCCTACAATGAGCAGTTCTTC. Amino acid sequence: CSVAPTLAGPYNEQFF.

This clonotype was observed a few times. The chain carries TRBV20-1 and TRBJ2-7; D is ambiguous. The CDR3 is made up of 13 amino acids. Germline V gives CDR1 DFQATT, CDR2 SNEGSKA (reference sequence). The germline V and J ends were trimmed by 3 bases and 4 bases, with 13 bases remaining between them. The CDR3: CSASPAPVYEQYF. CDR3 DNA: TGCAGTGCTAGCCCCGCGCCGGTTTACGAGCAGTACTTC.

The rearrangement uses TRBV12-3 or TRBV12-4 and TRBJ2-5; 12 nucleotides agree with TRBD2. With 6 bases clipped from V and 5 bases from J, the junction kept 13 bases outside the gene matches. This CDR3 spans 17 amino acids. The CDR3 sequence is CASSLTETSGRSETQYF. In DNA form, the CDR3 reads TGTGCCAGCAGCCTAACCGAGACTAGCGGGAGATCGGAGACCCAGTACTTC.

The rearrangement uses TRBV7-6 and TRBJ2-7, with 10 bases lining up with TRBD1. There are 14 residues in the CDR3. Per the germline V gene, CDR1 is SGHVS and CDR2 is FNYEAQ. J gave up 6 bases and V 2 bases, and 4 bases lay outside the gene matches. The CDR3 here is CASSLTGTGVEQYF. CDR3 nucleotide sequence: TGTGCCAGCAGCTTAACCGGGACAGGGGTCGAGCAGTACTTC.

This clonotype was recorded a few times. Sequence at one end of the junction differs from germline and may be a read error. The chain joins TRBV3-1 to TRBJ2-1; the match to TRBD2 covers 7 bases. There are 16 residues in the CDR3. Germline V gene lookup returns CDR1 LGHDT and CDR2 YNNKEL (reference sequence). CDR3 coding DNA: TGTGCCAGCAACCAATATGGCGGGAGTGGAGCCAATGAGCAGTTCTTC. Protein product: CASNQYGGSGANEQFF.

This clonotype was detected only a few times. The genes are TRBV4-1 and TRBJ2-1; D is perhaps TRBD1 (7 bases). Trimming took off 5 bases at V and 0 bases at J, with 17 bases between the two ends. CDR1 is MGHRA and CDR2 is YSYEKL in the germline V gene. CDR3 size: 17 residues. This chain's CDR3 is CASSSRGRGSSYNEQFF. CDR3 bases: TGCGCCAGCAGCTCAAGGGGGCGGGGAAGCTCCTACAATGAGCAGTTCTTC.

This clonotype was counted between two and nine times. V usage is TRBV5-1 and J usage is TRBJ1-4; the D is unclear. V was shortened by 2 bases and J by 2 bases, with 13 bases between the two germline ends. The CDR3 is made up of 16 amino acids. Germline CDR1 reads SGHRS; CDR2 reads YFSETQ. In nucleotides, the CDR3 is TGCGCCAGCAGCTTTCAACAGCGGTCGACTAATGAAAAACTGTTTTTT. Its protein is CASSFQQRSTNEKLFF.

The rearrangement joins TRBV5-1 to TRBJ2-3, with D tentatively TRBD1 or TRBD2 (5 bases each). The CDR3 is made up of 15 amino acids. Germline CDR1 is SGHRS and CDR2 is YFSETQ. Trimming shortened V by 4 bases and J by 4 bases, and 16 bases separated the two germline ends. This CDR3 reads CASSTGRREPDTQYF. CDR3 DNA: TGCGCCAGCAGCACGGGACGGAGAGAGCCAGATACGCAGTATTTT.

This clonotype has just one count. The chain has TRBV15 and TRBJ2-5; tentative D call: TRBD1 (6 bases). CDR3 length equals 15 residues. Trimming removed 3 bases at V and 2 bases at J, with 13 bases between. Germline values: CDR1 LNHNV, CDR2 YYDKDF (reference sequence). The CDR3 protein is CATSSAPGEQETQYF. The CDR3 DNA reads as TGTGCCACCAGCAGCGCCCCAGGGGAACAAGAGACCCAGTACTTC.

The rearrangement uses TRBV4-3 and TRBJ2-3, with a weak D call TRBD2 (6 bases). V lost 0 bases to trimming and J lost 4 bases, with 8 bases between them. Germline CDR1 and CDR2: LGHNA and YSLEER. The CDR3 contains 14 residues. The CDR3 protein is CASSQELAPDTQYF. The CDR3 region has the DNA TGCGCCAGCAGCCAAGAACTAGCCCCAGATACGCAGTATTTT.